These T cell receptor beta chains were read from a single sample in a study of identifying expanded T cells in peripheral blood. The data were produced by immunoSEQ multiplex PCR, yet TCRdb's version contains in-frame clones alone and is incomplete. Found here are 90,000 to 100,000 clones, 88% of them singletons; the top ten hold around 4.3%. Specimen: blood. These TCRs come from a person aged 18-70 years in good health. Both conserved end residues are part of each CDR3. A D gene is named only where the DNA matches it firmly. Rows may omit the clone size; those that give it use once, few, many or a size class.

j_gene,v_gene,d_gene,abundance,CDR3aa,CDR3nt
TRBJ2-7,TRBV4-1,TRBD1,NA,CASSYGQGYEQYF,TGCGCCAGCAGCTATGGACAGGGCTACGAGCAGTACTTC
TRBJ1-2,TRBV6-6,TRBD1,NA,CASSRDRDYGYTF,TGTGCCAGCAGCCGTGACAGGGACTATGGCTACACCTTC
TRBJ2-1,TRBV10-1,NA,NA,CASSPTAPDYNEQFF,TGCGCCAGCAGCCCAACGGCCCCCGACTACAATGAGCAGTTCTTC
TRBJ1-1,TRBV29-1,NA,NA,CSAQGRSSTEAFF,TGCAGCGCACAGGGTAGAAGTAGCACTGAAGCTTTCTTT
TRBJ2-7,TRBV28,NA,NA,CASPEGQAWAKGYEQYF,TGTGCCAGCCCCGAGGGGCAGGCTTGGGCAAAGGGCTACGAGCAGTACTTC
TRBJ1-2,TRBV6-7,TRBD1,NA,CARATGANVVGYTF,TGTGCCAGGGCGACAGGGGCAAATGTCGTTGGCTACACCTTC
TRBJ1-1,TRBV28,NA,once,CASSFRGANTEAFF,TGTGCCAGCAGTTTTAGGGGGGCGAACACTGAAGCTTTCTTT
TRBJ1-1,TRBV15,TRBD1,NA,CATSREPTGVAFF,TGTGCCACCAGCAGAGAACCGACAGGGGTAGCTTTCTTT
TRBJ1-1,TRBV5-1,NA,NA,CASSVGAENTEAFF,TGCGCCAGCAGCGTGGGTGCGGAGAACACTGAAGCTTTCTTT
TRBJ1-2,TRBV5-4,TRBD1,NA,CASSSGQTGVYGYTF,TGTGCCAGCAGCTCGGGTCAGACAGGGGTCTATGGCTACACCTTC
TRBJ2-7,TRBV5-6,NA,NA,CASSLSPGVRLYEQYF,TGTGCCAGCAGCTTGAGTCCGGGAGTAAGGCTTTACGAGCAGTACTTC
TRBJ1-2,TRBV18,NA,NA,CASSPSGGVVYGYTF,TGTGCCAGCTCCCCCTCGGGGGGTGTTGTCTATGGCTACACCTTC
TRBJ1-5,TRBV10-3,NA,NA,CAISGSGYSNQPQHF,TGTGCCATCAGTGGATCAGGTTATAGCAATCAGCCCCAGCATTTT
TRBJ2-6,TRBV28,TRBD1,NA,CARQGPLSSGANVLTF,TGTGCCAGACAGGGGCCATTAAGCTCTGGGGCCAACGTCCTGACTTTC
TRBJ2-1,TRBV7-9,TRBD2,NA,CASEGPGGSGIYNEQFF,TGTGCCAGCGAGGGGCCGGGAGGTAGCGGAATTTACAATGAGCAGTTCTTC
TRBJ1-3,TRBV9,NA,NA,CASSVGEISGNTIYF,TGTGCCAGCAGCGTAGGTGAGATCTCTGGAAACACCATATATTTT
TRBJ2-5,TRBV27,NA,NA,CASSPPGWETQYF,TGTGCCAGCAGCCCCCCCGGTTGGGAGACCCAGTACTTC
TRBJ2-7,TRBV27,TRBD2,NA,CASSLGRGNYEQYF,TGTGCCAGCAGTTTGGGGAGGGGCAACTACGAGCAGTACTTC
TRBJ1-2,TRBV2,TRBD1,NA,CASSFLTGSYGYTF,TGTGCCAGCAGTTTTCTGACAGGGAGCTATGGCTACACCTTC
TRBJ2-1,TRBV7-6,NA,NA,CASSQAVGVHNEQFF,TGTGCCAGCAGCCAAGCCGTGGGGGTCCACAATGAGCAGTTCTTC
TRBJ2-7,TRBV9,NA,NA,CASSVGEQIYEQYF,TGTGCCAGCAGCGTAGGGGAACAGATCTACGAGCAGTACTTC
TRBJ1-5,TRBV15,NA,few,CATSREGLAGGQPQHF,TGTGCCACCAGCAGAGAGGGATTGGCAGGTGGACAGCCCCAGCATTTT
TRBJ2-2,TRBV5-4,NA,NA,CASSPLYGELFF,TGTGCCAGCAGTCCCCTCTACGGGGAGCTGTTTTTT
TRBJ2-7,TRBV7-2,TRBD2,NA,CASSLVLAVAYEQYF,TGTGCCAGCAGCTTAGTCCTAGCGGTCGCCTACGAGCAGTACTTC
TRBJ2-1,TRBV5-1,NA,NA,CASSLARGAQSSYNEQFF,TGCGCCAGCAGCTTGGCCCGCGGCGCCCAAAGCTCCTACAATGAGCAGTTCTTC
TRBJ2-1,TRBV6-1,TRBD1,NA,CASRGTGFHNEQFF,TGTGCCAGCAGGGGGACAGGGTTTCACAATGAGCAGTTCTTC
TRBJ2-7,TRBV19,TRBD1,NA,CASGNRGTAYEQYF,TGTGCCAGTGGAAACAGGGGGACCGCCTACGAGCAGTACTTC
TRBJ1-4,TRBV7-9,TRBD1,NA,CASRHARTGDEKLFF,TGTGCCAGCAGGCACGCGAGGACAGGGGACGAAAAACTGTTTTTT
TRBJ2-1,TRBV19,NA,NA,CASSIGPSAEQFF,TGTGCCAGTAGTATAGGGCCTAGCGCTGAGCAGTTCTTC
TRBJ1-1,TRBV6-1,NA,NA,CASSQGRGTEAFF,TGTGCCAGCAGCCAGGGGAGAGGCACTGAAGCTTTCTTT
TRBJ1-5,TRBV30,TRBD1,NA,CAWSGQGHQPQHF,TGTGCCTGGAGCGGACAGGGACATCAGCCCCAGCATTTT
TRBJ2-7,TRBV28,TRBD1,NA,CASRLTGVLPYEQYF,TGTGCCAGCAGGCTGACAGGGGTGTTACCCTACGAGCAGTACTTC
TRBJ2-2,TRBV2,TRBD1,NA,CASKQGEYTGELFF,TGTGCCAGCAAACAGGGGGAGTACACCGGGGAGCTGTTTTTT
TRBJ2-3,TRBV6-6,NA,NA,CASSSRVQVTDTQYF,TGTGCCAGCAGTTCTAGAGTTCAAGTGACAGATACGCAGTATTTT
TRBJ2-7,TRBV7-2,TRBD1,NA,CASSLYHPSTGGTSYEQYF,TGTGCCAGCAGCTTATACCACCCCTCGACAGGGGGCACCTCCTACGAGCAGTACTTC
TRBJ2-7,TRBV5-4,NA,NA,CASSSSYEQYF,TGTGCCAGCAGCTCCTCCTACGAGCAGTACTTC
TRBJ2-7,TRBV9,TRBD1,NA,CASGQGESYEQYF,TGTGCCAGCGGACAGGGGGAAAGCTACGAGCAGTACTTC
TRBJ2-5,TRBV5-6,TRBD2,few,CASSNWGGGETQYF,TGTGCCAGCAGTAACTGGGGGGGTGGAGAGACCCAGTACTTC
TRBJ2-2,TRBV2,TRBD1,NA,CASKWDRELGELFF,TGTGCCAGCAAGTGGGACAGGGAACTCGGGGAGCTGTTTTTT
TRBJ2-7,TRBV6-6,NA,NA,CASRYGLSSYEQYF,TGTGCCAGCAGGTACGGACTGAGCTCCTACGAGCAGTACTTC
TRBJ2-7,TRBV5-1,TRBD1,NA,CASSWTGGFNEQYF,TGCGCCAGCAGCTGGACAGGGGGCTTCAACGAGCAGTACTTC
TRBJ1-1,TRBV28,TRBD1,NA,CASSLQGATGTEAFF,TGTGCCAGCAGTTTACAGGGGGCGACGGGGACTGAAGCTTTCTTT